The source of this T cell receptor (beta chain) is a study of blood T cell repertoires in COVID-19. Whole-study context: Italy, Spain and the United States were the sources of the convalescent and acute COVID-19 samples. PBMCs, B-cell-depleted T cells, or T cells provided the cDNA or gDNA that made up the material.

Original data processing: Estimated nucleated cell counts came from reference gene primer amplification. Some clones are missing from TCRdb's copy, which holds only in-frame ones; the method was immunoSEQ multiplex PCR. V, J and clone size were drawn from that table, and D and trimming were deduced from the DNA. The sample carries 250,000 to 350,000 clones, 89% recorded once. The CDR3 loop spans 13 amino acids. V lost 4 bases to trimming and J lost 3 bases, with 8 bases between them. The V gene's germline CDR1 is SGHKS and CDR2 YYEKEE (reference sequence). The chain recombines TRBV5-5 with TRBJ1-3, with D unresolved. The receptor was isolated from an older woman with acute or convalescent COVID-19. Sequencing was carried out using peripheral blood. Here the CDR3 reads CASSLAVGNTIYF. CDR3 in DNA: TGTGCCAGCAGCCTGGCCGTTGGAAACACCATATATTTT.